What follows is one TCR beta chain and its context. Germline V gene sequence: CDR1 SGHVS, CDR2 FQNEAQ. This CDR3 is built from 14 residues. The ends were cut back, 9 bases at V and 7 bases at J, with 21 bases in the middle. This entry belongs to a study of blood T cell repertoires in COVID-19. In the study overall: Specimens from acute and convalescent COVID-19 originated in the United States, Italy and Spain. In each case, the material was cDNA or gDNA derived from T cells, B-cell-depleted T cells, or PBMCs.

Method: immunoSEQ multiplex PCR; TCRdb's copy keeps in-frame clones and lacks some. The sample has a few hundred thousand clones, 70% to 90% seen once. This TCR was recovered from a woman between 65 and 79 years old with COVID-19, enrolled during active disease. Sequencing was carried out using peripheral blood. This chain uses TRBV7-8 with TRBJ1-1; D is perhaps TRBD1 (6 bases). The CDR3 protein is CASQIQGRFGEAFF. For the CDR3, the DNA is TGTGCCAGTCAAATTCAGGGGAGATTCGGTGAAGCTTTCTTT.